The 17 T cell receptor beta chains in this list originate from one sample, sequenced in a study of blood T cell repertoires in COVID-19. The repertoire was sequenced with immunoSEQ multiplex PCR; TCRdb's copy has only in-frame clones and lacks some. The sample records about 170,000 clones, more than 70% being singletons. Sample: peripheral blood. Source of these receptors: a man aged 45-60 years who had recovered from COVID-19.

The V call is TRBV9, the J call TRBJ1-2; possibly TRBD1 for D (5 bases). Germline V gene sequence: CDR1 SGDLS, CDR2 YYNGEE. The CDR3 loop spans 17 amino acids. V lost 1 base and J 4 bases, leaving 20 bases between the germline ends. Here the CDR3 reads CASSVKRDFGSSYGYTF. CDR3 coding DNA: TGTGCCAGCAGCGTAAAAAGGGACTTCGGGTCGAGCTATGGCTACACCTTC.

The chain carries TRBV2 and TRBJ1-2, with 8 bases that match TRBD1. Unmatched junction bases numbered 7, after V lost 6 bases and J lost 4 bases. Germline V gives CDR1 SNHLY, CDR2 FYNNEI. CDR3 size: 14 residues. In DNA form, the CDR3 reads TGTGCCAGCAGCTCAGACAGGGGTATCTATGGCTACACCTTC. Its translation is CASSSDRGIYGYTF.

The chain recombines TRBV19 with TRBJ1-1, with unresolved D. CDR3 size: 14 residues. V lost 0 bases and J 5 bases, leaving 10 bases between the germline ends. Germline assignment: CDR1 LNHDA and CDR2 SQIVND (reference sequence). The CDR3 is CASSIDGQRTEAFF. The CDR3 region has the DNA TGTGCCAGTAGTATAGATGGGCAACGGACTGAAGCTTTCTTT. Variable domain in full (rest from reference TRBV19 and TRBJ1-1): DGGITQSPKYLFRKEGQNVTLSCEQNLNHDAMYWYRQDPGQGLRLIYYSQIVNDFQKGDIAEGYSVSREKKESFPLTVTSAQKNPTAFYLCASSIDGQRTEAFFGQGTRLTVV.

The chain recombines TRBV19 with TRBJ2-5, with 7 bases fitting TRBD1. With 4 bases clipped from V and 5 bases from J, the junction kept 13 bases outside the gene matches. Germline V CDR1 and CDR2: LNHDA, SQIVND (reference sequence). The CDR3 extends over 16 amino acids. The CDR3, as DNA: TGTGCCAGTAGTAATAACAGGGGTCCCGAAGGGGAGACCCAGTACTTC. As protein: CASSNNRGPEGETQYF.

The chain has TRBV28 and TRBJ2-7; 8 bases are shared with TRBD1. V shed 6 bases and J 2 bases; nucleotides not matched to a gene: 3. The germline CDR1 and CDR2 sequences are MDHEN and SYDVKM. This CDR3 has 13 amino acids. The CDR3 region has the DNA TGTGCCAGCAGGACACAGGGGGCCTACGAGCAGTACTTC. It encodes CASRTQGAYEQYF.

The genes are TRBV10-3 and TRBJ2-5; 11 bases fit TRBD2. J lost 4 bases, V lost 4 bases, and 5 bases had no gene match. The length of the CDR3 is 15 residues. Germline CDR1 reads ENHRY; CDR2 reads SYGVKD. The DNA of the CDR3 is TGTGCCATCAGTGGTGGTAGCGGGAGGGGAGAGACCCAGTACTTC. Protein sequence: CAISGGSGRGETQYF.

The chain joins TRBV28 to TRBJ1-1, with a possible D match to TRBD1 (6 bases). In germline, CDR1 is MDHEN, CDR2 SYDVKM. The CDR3 loop spans 15 amino acids. Trimming shortened V by 5 bases and J by 1 base, and 14 bases separated the two germline ends. CDR3 loop: CASSPLGAANTEAFF. Written as DNA, the CDR3 is TGTGCCAGCAGTCCGCTGGGGGCGGCGAACACTGAAGCTTTCTTT.

This rearrangement joins TRBV18 to TRBJ2-1; a weak D match, TRBD1 (5 bases). The V gene lost 2 bases and the J gene lost 0 bases, with 8 bases spanning the gap. This CDR3 is 15 amino acids long. Germline CDR1 is KGHSH and CDR2 is LQKENI. For the CDR3, the DNA is TGTGCCAGCTCACCAGGGGCTTACTCCTACAATGAGCAGTTCTTC. This encodes CASSPGAYSYNEQFF.

The chain recombines TRBV6-4 with TRBJ2-3; 7 bases align to TRBD1. The length of the CDR3 is 14 residues. Germline loops: CDR1 MRHNA, CDR2 SNTAGT. J gave up 4 bases and V 5 bases, and 6 bases lay outside the gene matches. CDR3 nucleotide sequence: TGTGCCAGCAGTACGACAGGGCATGCAGATACGCAGTATTTT. The encoded protein is CASSTTGHADTQYF.

In DNA form, the CDR3 reads TGTGCCAGCAGTGTGCAGTCCTACAATGAGCAGTTCTTC. Translation gives CASSVQSYNEQFF. The V gene is TRBV2, the J gene TRBJ2-1; D uncertain. Germline V CDR1 and CDR2: SNHLY, FYNNEI. Trimming took 4 bases from V and 1 from J, leaving 5 bases between them. This CDR3 is 13 amino acids long.

This chain joins TRBV6-4 and TRBJ1-2; 7 positions match TRBD1. In germline, CDR1 is MRHNA, CDR2 SNTAGT. V shed 4 bases and J 9 bases; nucleotides not matched to a gene: 8. The CDR3 contains 13 residues. The CDR3 spells CASSARDSGSYTF. Here the CDR3 DNA reads TGTGCCAGCAGTGCCCGGGACAGTGGTAGCTACACCTTC.

The chain combines TRBV19 with TRBJ2-3; weak D call: TRBD2 (7 bases). This CDR3 has 16 residues. The germline V gene encodes CDR1 LNHDA and CDR2 SQIVND (reference sequence). V was clipped by 1 base and J by 0 bases, with 11 bases between them. The CDR3 sequence is CASSIGGGASTDTQYF. Here the CDR3 DNA reads TGTGCCAGTAGTATAGGTGGGGGGGCTAGCACAGATACGCAGTATTTT.

CDR3 region: CASSSLDRGVVYEQYF. CDR3 in DNA: TGTGCCAGCAGTTCCCTAGACAGGGGCGTTGTTTACGAGCAGTACTTC. The chain joins TRBV28 to TRBJ2-7; TRBD1 aligns across 8 bases. This CDR3 has 16 residues. Germline values: CDR1 MDHEN, CDR2 SYDVKM. With V trimmed by 4 bases and J by 4 bases, 12 bases remained unmatched.

This clone turned up a few times. The rearrangement joins TRBV7-2 to TRBJ1-5; TRBD1 matches at 7 bases. Germline CDR1 is SGHTA and CDR2 is FQGNSA. The CDR3 extends over 16 amino acids. The junction had 2 bases not matched to a gene; V was cut back by 0 bases and J by 0 bases. DNA for the CDR3: TGTGCCAGCAGCTTAGCCACAGGGGCTAGCAATCAGCCCCAGCATTTT. Translating gives CASSLATGASNQPQHF.

This clone was picked up a small number of times. The chain employs TRBV10-1 and TRBJ2-1; TRBD1 might be the D (6 bases). The CDR3 runs to 16 residues. The V gene's germline CDR1 is WNHNN and CDR2 SYGVQD (reference sequence). Trimming shortened V by 6 bases and J by 6 bases, and 21 bases separated the two germline ends. CDR3 DNA: TGCGCCAGCAGCAAAGTATCAGGGGTCGATCCCAATGAGCAGTTCTTC. Its translation: CASSKVSGVDPNEQFF.

The rearrangement links TRBV19 to TRBJ1-6, with 7 bases identical to TRBD1. Germline V gene sequence: CDR1 LNHDA, CDR2 SQIVND (reference sequence). This CDR3 has 14 amino acids. The V segment lost 7 bases and the J segment 4 bases; nucleotides outside the gene matches: 4. CDR3 DNA: TGTGCCAGTAAAGACAGGGCTTATAATTCACCCCTCCACTTT. Translated, it gives CASKDRAYNSPLHF.

This clone occurred a few times. The V gene is TRBV5-3, the J gene TRBJ2-7; 9 nucleotides align to TRBD2. TRBV5-3 is identified as an open reading frame with a role that is uncertain. J was trimmed by 2 bases and V by 2 bases; bases with no gene match: 8. CDR3 length: 16 residues. CDR3 DNA: TGTGCCAGAAGCTTAGAGGCGGGGGGGCCCCCCTACGAGCAGTACTTC. This translates into CARSLEAGGPPYEQYF.